This note documents a single TCR beta chain sequence. The CDR3 has 13 amino acids. After removal of 4 bases from V and 8 bases from J, the junction contained 6 bases not matched to a gene. Germline assignment: CDR1 SGHRS and CDR2 YFSETQ. Using its own MiXCR run on the 5' RACE reads, TCRdb lists one record per CDR3 protein. The table includes 40,000 to 60,000 distinct CDR3 sequences, about 18% detected once. The sample originates from a study of chronic HIV infection and antiretroviral therapy. What was sequenced was peripheral blood. The chain uses TRBV5-1 and TRBJ2-1, with 7 bases matching TRBD2. This receptor was taken from an adult who had HIV and had not received antiretroviral therapy, or was an uninfected healthy control (not recorded which). The chain's CDR3 is CASSPGLDHEQFF. CDR3 coding DNA: TGCGCCAGCAGCCCCGGACTAGATCATGAGCAGTTCTTC.